Below are 16 T cell receptor beta chains sequenced from a single sample in a study of technical replicates of blood from several donors (TCRdb year 2017). Library preparation employed the immunoSEQ multiplex PCR assay. TCRdb took this table from immuneACCESS and kept in-frame rearrangements with V and J called. Such tables lack part of the clones; where checked against another copy, unresolved V genes explain under half of the gap, and the rest is unexplained. The sample table records over 50,000 clones; over 85% of these occur just once. Around 4% of the sample is taken by the ten largest. The sequenced material came from PBMCs. The receptors originated from a human donor in good health. Some clones in this sample may be carry-over from other donors' samples.

The chain joins TRBV14 to TRBJ1-4; 10 bases line up with TRBD1. Unmatched junction bases numbered 7, after V lost 4 bases and J lost 8 bases. Germline V CDR1 and CDR2: SGHDN, FVKESK. The CDR3 has 15 amino acids. The CDR3 DNA is TGTGCCAGCAGCCCCTGGACAGGGGGTAGGGAAAAACTGTTTTTT. It encodes CASSPWTGGREKLFF.

The V gene is TRBV7-2, the J gene TRBJ1-6, with D hard to call. V lost 6 bases, J lost 4 bases, and 13 bases lay in between. Germline CDR1 is SGHTA and CDR2 is FQGNSA. The CDR3 is 15 amino acids. The CDR3 DNA reads as TGTGCCAGCAGTCCCGAGGGCGCTTATAATTCACCCCTCCACTTT. Protein sequence: CASSPEGAYNSPLHF.

This clone occurred once. This chain connects TRBV6-5 to TRBJ2-1; D is unclear. CDR1 and CDR2 (germline): MNHEY, SVGAGI. V lost 8 bases and J lost 0, with 8 bases in between. The CDR3 totals 13 residues. Here the CDR3 reads CASGRSSYNEQFF. The CDR3 DNA sequence: TGTGCCAGCGGCCGGAGCTCCTACAATGAGCAGTTCTTC.

CDR3 sequence (DNA): TGCAGCGTAATCGGGACAGGGGCATACAATGAGCAGTTCTTC. This encodes CSVIGTGAYNEQFF. The V and J genes are TRBV29-1 and TRBJ2-1, with 10 bases that match TRBD1. Germline assignment: CDR1 SQVTM and CDR2 ANQGSEA. The CDR3 runs to 14 residues. V trimming: 6 bases; J trimming: 4 bases; junction bases outside the gene matches: 6.

The genes are TRBV7-2 and TRBJ2-2, with D perhaps matching TRBD1 (5 bases). Germline CDR1 reads SGHTA; CDR2 reads FQGNSA. Deletions cut 5 bases from V and 4 bases from J, with 11 bases between. This CDR3 contains 14 residues. CDR3 residues: CASSRQTATGELFF. The CDR3 nucleotides read TGTGCCAGCAGCCGCCAGACAGCCACCGGGGAGCTGTTTTTT.

This clone was observed a few times. The chain links TRBV7-9 to TRBJ1-4; D call uncertain. The CDR3 loop spans 14 amino acids. V was cut by 2 bases and J by 4 bases, with 8 bases left in between. CDR1 SEHNR and CDR2 FQNEAQ come from the germline V gene (reference sequence). The CDR3 DNA follows: TGTGCCAGCAGCTTATCAGAATATAATGAAAAACTGTTTTTT. This sequence encodes CASSLSEYNEKLFF.

This chain connects TRBV7-9 to TRBJ1-1, with D unclear. The ends were cut back, 5 bases at V and 5 bases at J, with 18 bases in the middle. Germline CDR1 is SEHNR and CDR2 is FQNEAQ (reference sequence). The CDR3 length is 15 residues. CDR3 nucleotides: TGTGCCAGCAGCCCCCCCGGGTTGGCCGGTACTGAAGCTTTCTTT. Translating it yields CASSPPGLAGTEAFF.

This chain joins TRBV2 and TRBJ1-5; D ambiguous. The ends were cut back, 2 bases at V and 6 bases at J, with 17 bases in the middle. This CDR3 contains 16 residues. Germline loops: CDR1 SNHLY, CDR2 FYNNEI. In nucleotides, the CDR3 is TGTGCCAGCAGTGAATGGCGCGGGGTTGACGGTCAGCCCCAGCATTTT. It specifies CASSEWRGVDGQPQHF.

The chain links TRBV29-1 to TRBJ2-6; TRBD1 is a possible D gene (5 bases). The V and J ends lost 3 bases and 0 bases respectively, with 6 bases between them. The CDR3 length is 14 residues. Germline CDR1 and CDR2: SQVTM and ANQGSEA. The chain's CDR3 is CSVETASGANVLTF. DNA of the CDR3: TGCAGCGTTGAGACAGCCTCTGGGGCCAACGTCCTGACTTTC.

The chain links TRBV4-2 to TRBJ1-5, with TRBD1 as a possible D gene (6 bases). Trimming removed 4 bases from V and 6 bases from J, with 19 bases in between. CDR1 and CDR2 from the germline V gene are LGHNA and YNFKEQ. This CDR3 has 16 amino acids. The CDR3 nucleotides are TGTGCCAGCAGCCGCGGCCCATCCAGGGGCGGTCAGCCCCAGCATTTT. This translates into CASSRGPSRGGQPQHF.

This chain connects TRBV25-1 to TRBJ2-7; tentative D call: TRBD1 (5 bases). The CDR3 consists of 15 residues. Trimming cost V 5 bases and J 7 bases, with 21 bases left between them. From germline, CDR1 is MGHDK and CDR2 SYGVNS. The CDR3 DNA follows: TGTGCCAGCAGTATTAAGACAGTGTACGTGGAAGAGCAGTACTTC. Encoded protein: CASSIKTVYVEEQYF.

This sequence joins TRBV5-1 and TRBJ1-2, with D possibly being TRBD1 (5 bases). Germline-derived CDR1 and CDR2 are SGHRS and YFSETQ. The CDR3 loop spans 15 amino acids. V was cut by 0 bases and J by 7 bases, with 16 bases left in between. The CDR3 region is CASSLEKGSSGGYTF. The CDR3 DNA sequence: TGCGCCAGCAGCTTGGAAAAGGGGTCCTCTGGTGGCTACACCTTC.

This clone was observed once. The chain recombines TRBV2 with TRBJ2-1, with 11 bases lining up with TRBD2. The V and J ends lost 5 bases and 2 bases, in that order; junction bases with no gene match: 5. The germline V gene encodes CDR1 SNHLY and CDR2 FYNNEI. CDR3 size: 16 residues. The CDR3 loop reads CASSKVTSGAYNEQFF. The CDR3 nucleotides read TGTGCCAGCAGTAAGGTGACTAGCGGGGCCTACAATGAGCAGTTCTTC.

The gene calls are TRBV2 and TRBJ1-5; 8 nucleotides match TRBD1. CDR1 SNHLY and CDR2 FYNNEI come from the germline V gene. V dropped 1 base and J dropped 4; count of bases not matched to a gene: 3. This CDR3 contains 15 residues. This chain's CDR3 is CASSEGDRINQPQHF. The CDR3 region has the DNA TGTGCCAGCAGTGAAGGGGACAGGATTAATCAGCCCCAGCATTTT.

The rearrangement joins TRBV7-9 to TRBJ2-1, with 9 bases fitting TRBD2. The germline CDR1 and CDR2 sequences are SEHNR and FQNEAQ (reference sequence). CDR3 length: 16 amino acids. The V and J ends lost 0 bases and 7 bases, in that order; junction bases with no gene match: 7. CDR3 residues: CASSLALPSGINEQFF. The CDR3 DNA follows: TGTGCCAGCAGCTTAGCGCTTCCTAGCGGGATTAATGAGCAGTTCTTC.

As concerns this clone: The sample has other DNA sequences that encode this CDR3 too. The chain links TRBV5-4 to TRBJ2-1, with 8 nucleotides matching TRBD1. The CDR3 spans 15 residues. The trim removed 4 bases at V and 4 bases at J, leaving 7 bases unmatched. Germline V CDR1 and CDR2: SGHNT, YYREEE (reference sequence). In nucleotides, the CDR3 is TGTGCCAGCAGCCTAGGACAGGGCGGGTACAATGAGCAGTTCTTC. Residues: CASSLGQGGYNEQFF.